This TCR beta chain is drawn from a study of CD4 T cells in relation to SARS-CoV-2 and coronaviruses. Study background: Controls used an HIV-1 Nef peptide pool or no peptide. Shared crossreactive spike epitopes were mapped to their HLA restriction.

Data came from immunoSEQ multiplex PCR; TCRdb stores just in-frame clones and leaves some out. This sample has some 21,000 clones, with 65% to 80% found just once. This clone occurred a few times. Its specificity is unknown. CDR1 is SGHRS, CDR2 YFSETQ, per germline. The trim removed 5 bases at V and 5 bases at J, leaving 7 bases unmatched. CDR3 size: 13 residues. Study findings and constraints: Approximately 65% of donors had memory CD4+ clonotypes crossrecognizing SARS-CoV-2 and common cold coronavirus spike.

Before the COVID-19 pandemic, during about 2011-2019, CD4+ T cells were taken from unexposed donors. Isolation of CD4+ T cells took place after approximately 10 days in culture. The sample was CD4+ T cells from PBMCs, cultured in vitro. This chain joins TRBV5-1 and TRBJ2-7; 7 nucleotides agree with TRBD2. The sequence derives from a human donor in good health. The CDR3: CASRAGVEHEQYF. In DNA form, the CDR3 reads TGCGCCAGCAGGGCGGGAGTCGAGCACGAGCAGTACTTC.